This T cell receptor beta chain was profiled in a study of blood T cell repertoires in COVID-19. Method: immunoSEQ multiplex PCR; TCRdb's copy keeps in-frame clones and lacks some. This table holds approximately 42,000 clones, around three quarters found once. The CDR3 has 15 residues. CDR1 is WNHNN, CDR2 SYGVQD, per germline (reference sequence). Trimming removed 2 bases from V and 3 bases from J; junction bases left unmatched: 1. This clone was observed a few times. The TCR comes from a man aged 80 or over with acute or convalescent COVID-19. Input material: peripheral blood. This sequence joins TRBV10-1 and TRBJ2-3; 11 bases line up with TRBD2. The chain's CDR3 is CASSEGTSGTDTQYF. The CDR3 DNA reads TGCGCCAGCAGTGAGGGGACTAGCGGTACAGATACGCAGTATTTT.